This TCR beta chain was captured in a study of shared clonotypes between healthy human individuals. Study-level information: CD4 naive and memory got three plates each, CD8 naive two, CD8 memory one.

Germline CDR1 is SGDLS and CDR2 is YYNGEE. This CDR3 is 12 amino acids long. The V and J ends lost 4 bases and 3 bases respectively, with 8 bases between them. Some clones are missing from TCRdb's copy, which holds only in-frame ones; the method was immunoSEQ multiplex PCR. The data contain roughly 850,000 clones, about 96% of them singletons. Naive CD8 isolation took CD45RO-negative cells positively selected for CCR7 and excluded terminally differentiated effector memory CD45RA+ cells. The rearrangement uses TRBV9 and TRBJ2-7; D is uncertain. Material for sequencing was naive CD8+ T cells sorted from blood. This TCR came from a man in his thirties or forties in good health. Here the CDR3 DNA reads TGTGCCAGCAGCCTGAACGGCTACGAGCAGTACTTC. It yields the protein CASSLNGYEQYF.